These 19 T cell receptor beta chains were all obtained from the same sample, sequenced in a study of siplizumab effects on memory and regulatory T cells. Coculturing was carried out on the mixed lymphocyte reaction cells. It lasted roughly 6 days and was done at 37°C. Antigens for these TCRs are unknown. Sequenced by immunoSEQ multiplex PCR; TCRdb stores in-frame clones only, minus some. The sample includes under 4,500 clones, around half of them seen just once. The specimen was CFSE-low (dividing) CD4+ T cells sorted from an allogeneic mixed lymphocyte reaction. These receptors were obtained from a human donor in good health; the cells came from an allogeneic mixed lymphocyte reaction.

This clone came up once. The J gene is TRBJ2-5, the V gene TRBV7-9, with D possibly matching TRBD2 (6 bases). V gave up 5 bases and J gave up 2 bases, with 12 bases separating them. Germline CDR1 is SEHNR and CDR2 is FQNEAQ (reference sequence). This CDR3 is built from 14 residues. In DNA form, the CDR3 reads TGTGCCAGCAGCCCAATGGGGGGTCAAGAGACCCAGTACTTC. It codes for CASSPMGGQETQYF.

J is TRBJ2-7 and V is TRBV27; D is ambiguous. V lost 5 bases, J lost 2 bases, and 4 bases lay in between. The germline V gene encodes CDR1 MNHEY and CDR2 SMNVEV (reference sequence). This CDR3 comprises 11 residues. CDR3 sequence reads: CASSTPYEQYF. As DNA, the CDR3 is TGTGCCAGCAGTACCCCCTACGAGCAGTACTTC.

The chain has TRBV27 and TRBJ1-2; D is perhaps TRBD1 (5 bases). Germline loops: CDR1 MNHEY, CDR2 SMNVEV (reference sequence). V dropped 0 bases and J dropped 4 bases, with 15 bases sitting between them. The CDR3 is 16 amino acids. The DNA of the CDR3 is TGTGCCAGCAGTTTATCGGCAGGGAGAATTTTCTATGGCTACACCTTC. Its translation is CASSLSAGRIFYGYTF.

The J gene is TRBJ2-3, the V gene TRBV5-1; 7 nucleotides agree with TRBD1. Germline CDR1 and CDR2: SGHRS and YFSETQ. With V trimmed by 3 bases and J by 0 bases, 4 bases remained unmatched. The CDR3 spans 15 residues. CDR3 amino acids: CASSWDSFSTDTQYF. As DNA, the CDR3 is TGCGCCAGCAGCTGGGACAGTTTTAGCACAGATACGCAGTATTTT.

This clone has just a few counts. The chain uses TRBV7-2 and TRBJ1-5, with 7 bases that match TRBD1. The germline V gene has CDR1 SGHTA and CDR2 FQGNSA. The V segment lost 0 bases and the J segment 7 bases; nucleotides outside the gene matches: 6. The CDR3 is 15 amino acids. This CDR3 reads CASSLAGTVGQPQHF. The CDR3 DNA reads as TGTGCCAGCAGCTTAGCGGGGACAGTTGGCCAGCCCCAGCATTTT.

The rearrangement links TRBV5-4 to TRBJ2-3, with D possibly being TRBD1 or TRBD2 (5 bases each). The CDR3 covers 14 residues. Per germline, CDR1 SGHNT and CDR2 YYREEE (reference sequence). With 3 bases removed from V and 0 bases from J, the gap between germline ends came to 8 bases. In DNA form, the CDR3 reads TGTGCCAGCAGCTGGGACCCTAGCACAGATACGCAGTATTTT. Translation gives CASSWDPSTDTQYF.

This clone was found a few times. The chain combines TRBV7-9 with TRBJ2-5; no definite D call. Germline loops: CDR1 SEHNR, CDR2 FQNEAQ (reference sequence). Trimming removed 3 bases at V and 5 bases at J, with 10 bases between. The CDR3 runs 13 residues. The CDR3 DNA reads TGTGCCAGCAGCTTTTTCCCAATGGAGACCCAGTACTTC. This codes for CASSFFPMETQYF.

The CDR3 here is CASSSWGLSETQYF. CDR3 bases: TGTGCCAGCAGTTCGTGGGGGCTATCGGAGACCCAGTACTTC. The gene calls are TRBV6-5 and TRBJ2-5; possibly TRBD1 for D (6 bases). V was shortened by 4 bases and J by 5 bases, with 14 bases between the two germline ends. The germline V gene has CDR1 MNHEY and CDR2 SVGAGI. The length of the CDR3 is 14 residues.

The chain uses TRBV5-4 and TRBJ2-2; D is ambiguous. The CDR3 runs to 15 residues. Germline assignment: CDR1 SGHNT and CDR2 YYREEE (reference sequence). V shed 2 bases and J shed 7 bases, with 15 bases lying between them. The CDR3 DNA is TGTGCCAGCAGCTTAAACACTAATCTCGGCGGGGAGCTGTTTTTT. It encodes CASSLNTNLGGELFF.

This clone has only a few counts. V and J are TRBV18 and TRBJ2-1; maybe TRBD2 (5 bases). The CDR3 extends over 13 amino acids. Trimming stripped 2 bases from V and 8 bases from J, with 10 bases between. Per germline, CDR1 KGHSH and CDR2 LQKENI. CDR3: CASSPGRGDEQFF. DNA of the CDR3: TGTGCCAGCTCACCAGGACGGGGTGATGAGCAGTTCTTC.

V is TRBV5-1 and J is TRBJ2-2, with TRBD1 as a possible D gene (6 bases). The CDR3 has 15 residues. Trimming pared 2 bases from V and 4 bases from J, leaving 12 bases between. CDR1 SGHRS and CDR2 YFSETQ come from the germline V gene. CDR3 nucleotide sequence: TGCGCCAGCAGCTTCGCAGGGGCGGGCACCGGGGAGCTGTTTTTT. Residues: CASSFAGAGTGELFF.

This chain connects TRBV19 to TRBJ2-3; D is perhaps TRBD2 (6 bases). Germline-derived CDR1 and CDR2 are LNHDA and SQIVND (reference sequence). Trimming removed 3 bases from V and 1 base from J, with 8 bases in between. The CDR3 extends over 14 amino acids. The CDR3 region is CASSITGGTDTQYF. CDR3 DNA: TGTGCCAGTAGTATTACGGGGGGCACAGATACGCAGTATTTT.

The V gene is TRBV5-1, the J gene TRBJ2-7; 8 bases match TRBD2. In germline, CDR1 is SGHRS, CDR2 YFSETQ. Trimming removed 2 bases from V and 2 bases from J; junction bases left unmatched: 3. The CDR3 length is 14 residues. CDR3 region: CASSFTSGAYEQYF. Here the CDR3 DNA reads TGCGCCAGCAGCTTTACTAGCGGAGCCTACGAGCAGTACTTC.

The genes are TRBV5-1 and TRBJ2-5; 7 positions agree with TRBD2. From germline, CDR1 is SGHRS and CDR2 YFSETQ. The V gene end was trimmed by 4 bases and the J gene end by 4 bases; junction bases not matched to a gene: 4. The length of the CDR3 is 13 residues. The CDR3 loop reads CASSSTSVETQYF. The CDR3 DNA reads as TGCGCCAGCAGCAGTACTAGCGTAGAGACCCAGTACTTC.

The CDR3 DNA is TGTGCCAGTATGACGGGCGGGACCCAGTACTTC. Its protein product is CASMTGGTQYF. The chain uses TRBV19 and TRBJ2-5; D ambiguous. Germline CDR1 and CDR2: LNHDA and SQIVND (reference sequence). Trimming pared 7 bases from V and 7 bases from J, leaving 10 bases between. The CDR3 loop spans 11 amino acids.

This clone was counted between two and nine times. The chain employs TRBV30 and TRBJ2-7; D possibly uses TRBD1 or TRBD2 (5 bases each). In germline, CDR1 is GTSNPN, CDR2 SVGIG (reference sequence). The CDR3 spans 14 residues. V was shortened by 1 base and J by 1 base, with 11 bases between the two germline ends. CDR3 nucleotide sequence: TGTGCCTGGAGTGGGGGCGGGCCATCCTACGAGCAGTACTTC. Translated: CAWSGGGPSYEQYF.

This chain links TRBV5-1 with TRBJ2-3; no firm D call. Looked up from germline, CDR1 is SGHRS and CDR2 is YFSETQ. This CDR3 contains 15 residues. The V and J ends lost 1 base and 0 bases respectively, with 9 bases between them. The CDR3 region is CASSLSVASTDTQYF. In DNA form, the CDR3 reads TGCGCCAGCAGCTTGTCAGTGGCTAGCACAGATACGCAGTATTTT. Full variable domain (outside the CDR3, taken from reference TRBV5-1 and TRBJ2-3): KAGVTQTPRYLIKTRGQQVTLSCSPISGHRSVSWYQQTPGQGLQFLFEYFSETQRNKGNFPGRFSGRQFSNSRSEMNVSTLELGDSALYLCASSLSVASTDTQYFGPGTRLTVL.

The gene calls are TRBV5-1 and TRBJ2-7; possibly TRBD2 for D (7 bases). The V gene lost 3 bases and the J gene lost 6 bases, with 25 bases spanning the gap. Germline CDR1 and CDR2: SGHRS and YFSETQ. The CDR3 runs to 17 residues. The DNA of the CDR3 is TGCGCCAGCAGCTGGGAGGGGGGGCTATTTACAAGGGGCGAGCAGTACTTC. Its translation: CASSWEGGLFTRGEQYF. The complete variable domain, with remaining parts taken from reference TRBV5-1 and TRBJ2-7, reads KAGVTQTPRYLIKTRGQQVTLSCSPISGHRSVSWYQQTPGQGLQFLFEYFSETQRNKGNFPGRFSGRQFSNSRSEMNVSTLELGDSALYLCASSWEGGLFTRGEQYFGPGTRLTVT.

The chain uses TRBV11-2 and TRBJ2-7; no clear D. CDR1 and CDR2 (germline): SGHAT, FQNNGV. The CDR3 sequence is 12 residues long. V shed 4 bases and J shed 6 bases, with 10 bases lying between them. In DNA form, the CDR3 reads TGTGCCAGCAGCTATATAGGGTCCGAGCAGTACTTC. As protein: CASSYIGSEQYF.